The subject of this entry is one T cell receptor beta chain. Its target is unknown. The sample comes from a study of siplizumab effects on memory and regulatory T cells. TCRdb keeps only in-frame clones here, not all; method: immunoSEQ multiplex PCR. The sample yields about 63,000 clones, 75% to 90% seen once. Whole-study results and caveats: Treg origin accounted for an average of about 74% of mappable alloreactive CD4+ clones with siplizumab and about 30% in controls. Only a minority of proliferating CD4+ or CD8+ clones had an assignable naive or memory phenotype, with roughly 80-96% lacking one. It seemed that naive T cells were more diverse than memory cells and were major contributors to the alloresponse.

This TCR came from a human donor in good health. The sequenced sample was memory CD4+ T cells sorted from blood.

The CDR3 sequence is CASSEARARSNYGYTF. CDR3 nucleotides: TGTGCCAGCAGTGAAGCCCGTGCTAGGAGCAACTATGGCTACACCTTC. The chain carries TRBV2 and TRBJ1-2; unclear D gene. The germline V gene encodes CDR1 SNHLY and CDR2 FYNNEI. The CDR3 is 16 amino acids. V lost 0 bases and J lost 2, with 13 bases in between.